One T cell receptor beta chain is described in this entry. The data were produced by immunoSEQ multiplex PCR, yet TCRdb's version contains in-frame clones alone and is incomplete. This sample has more than 130,000 clones; about nine tenths occur once, and the top ten carry around 3.5%. Germline V gene sequence: CDR1 LGHDT, CDR2 YNNKEL (reference sequence). The CDR3 contains 15 residues. V lost 4 bases and J 6 bases, leaving 13 bases between the germline ends. The entry originates in a study of T cell responses to AZD1222 COVID-19 vaccine. This TCR derives from an adult in good health. The sequencing used peripheral blood, collected on day 0 of AZD1222 vaccination. The V gene is TRBV3-1 (or the pseudogene TRBV3-2), the J gene TRBJ1-6; a weak D match, TRBD1 (6 bases). CDR3 DNA: TGTGCCAGCAGCCCCAGCGGGGGGCCTAATTCACCCCTCCACTTT. Its translation: CASSPSGGPNSPLHF.